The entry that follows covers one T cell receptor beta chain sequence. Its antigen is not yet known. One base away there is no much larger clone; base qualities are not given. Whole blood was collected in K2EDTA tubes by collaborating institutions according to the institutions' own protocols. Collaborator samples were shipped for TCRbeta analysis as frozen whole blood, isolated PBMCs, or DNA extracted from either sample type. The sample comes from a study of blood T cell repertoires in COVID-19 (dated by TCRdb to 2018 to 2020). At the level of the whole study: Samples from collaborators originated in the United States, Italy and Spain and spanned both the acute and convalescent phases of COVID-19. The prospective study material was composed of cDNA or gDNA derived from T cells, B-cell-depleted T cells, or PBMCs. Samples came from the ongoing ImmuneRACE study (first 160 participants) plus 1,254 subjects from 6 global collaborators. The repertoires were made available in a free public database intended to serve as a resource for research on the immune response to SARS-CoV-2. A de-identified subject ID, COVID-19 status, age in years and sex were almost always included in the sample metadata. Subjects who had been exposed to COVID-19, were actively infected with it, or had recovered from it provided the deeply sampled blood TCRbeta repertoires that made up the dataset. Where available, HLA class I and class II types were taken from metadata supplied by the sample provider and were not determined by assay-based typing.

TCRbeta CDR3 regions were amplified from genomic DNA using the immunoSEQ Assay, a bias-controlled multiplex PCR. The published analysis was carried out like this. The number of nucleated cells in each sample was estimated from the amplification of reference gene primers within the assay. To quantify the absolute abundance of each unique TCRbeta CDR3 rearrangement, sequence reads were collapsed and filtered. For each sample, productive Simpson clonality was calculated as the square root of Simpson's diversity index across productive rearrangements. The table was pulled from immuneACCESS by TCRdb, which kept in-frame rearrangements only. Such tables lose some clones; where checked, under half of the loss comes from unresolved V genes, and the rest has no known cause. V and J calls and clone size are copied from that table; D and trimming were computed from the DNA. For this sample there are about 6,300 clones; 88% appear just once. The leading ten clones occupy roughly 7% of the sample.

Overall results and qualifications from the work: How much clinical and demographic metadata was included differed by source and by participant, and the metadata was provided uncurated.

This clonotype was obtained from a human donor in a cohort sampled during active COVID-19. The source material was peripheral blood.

This receptor has the CDR3 CASAAHAQGVNNEQFF. The bases are TGCGCCAGCGCGGCCCACGCGCAGGGGGTTAACAATGAGCAGTTCTTC. Recombination connected TRBV5-1 to TRBJ2-1, with 7 bases aligning to TRBD1. CDR1 SGHRS and CDR2 YFSETQ were looked up in the germline V gene. The CDR3 spans 16 residues, from the cysteine through the phenylalanine. Only the CDR3 portion is preserved as DNA: 48 bases, with reading frame beginning at the first base. Germline trimming: 7 bases from V, 5 bases from J; junction bases outside gene matches: 15.